This T cell receptor (beta chain) derives from a study of blood T cell repertoires in COVID-19. Study overall: The United States, Italy and Spain were the sources of the acute and convalescent COVID-19 samples. PBMCs, B-cell-depleted T cells, or T cells provided the cDNA or gDNA that made up the material.

Per the authors' pipeline: Nucleated cell counts were estimated from reference gene primer amplification. Some clones are missing from TCRdb's copy, which holds only in-frame ones; the method was immunoSEQ multiplex PCR. That table gives V, J and clone size, and the DNA gave D and trimming. The table has about 440,000 clones, around nine tenths seen once; the top ten hold around 4.4%. Trimming took off 6 bases at V and 2 bases at J, with 20 bases between the two ends. In germline, CDR1 is MDHEN, CDR2 SYDVKM. CDR3 length: 17 amino acids. This receptor was taken from a woman in her 30s with acute or convalescent COVID-19. This chain uses TRBV28 with TRBJ1-5; a weak D match, TRBD1 (5 bases). The sample was peripheral blood. DNA of the CDR3: TGTGCCAGCAGCCCCCTGGGTGGGGGGAGCGGCAATCAGCCCCAGCATTTT. Its translation: CASSPLGGGSGNQPQHF.